The clone carrying this T cell receptor (beta chain) occurred many times. These data are taken from a study of T cells in Graves' hyperthyroidism and ophthalmopathy. Regions amplified from RNA transcripts were the TCR beta CDR3 regions. The TCR CDR3 was amplified in a first-round RT-PCR using the HTBI primer set. TCRdb analysed the multiplex PCR reads with MiXCR anew, one entry per CDR3 protein. The sample lists 250,000 or so distinct CDR3 sequences, around 15% occurring once. The CDR3 runs 18 residues. The trim removed 2 bases at V and 5 bases at J, leaving 13 bases unmatched. Germline CDR1 reads SGHTA; CDR2 reads FQGNSA.

Sequenced: blood. The chain combines TRBV7-2 with TRBJ2-3; 10 positions match TRBD2. This receptor was obtained from a woman aged 45-59 years with Graves' hyperthyroidism that later progressed to Graves' ophthalmopathy. CDR3 loop: CASSLLPSTGTSEDTQYF. CDR3 nucleotides: TGTGCCAGCAGCTTACTCCCTTCGACCGGGACTAGCGAAGATACGCAGTATTTT.